The sequence of this T cell receptor beta chain was determined in a study of lymphopenia after photon versus proton radiotherapy. The study's findings and limits: In patients who died, overall survival fell as post-nadir TCR diversity dropped more. Authors raise, but do not show, better survival with proton therapy. Proton therapy kept repertoires fairly stable, unlike photons, which gained effector/memory cells. Post-nadir diversity loss with photons came from oligoclonal expansion, particularly CD8+ Temra cells.

Trimming took 0 bases from V and 6 from J; bases not matched to a gene: 8. CDR3 size: 15 residues. CDR1 is LNHNV, CDR2 YYDKDF, per germline (reference sequence). TCRdb keeps only in-frame clones here, not all; method: immunoSEQ multiplex PCR. The repertoire consists of 68,000 or so clones, with more than 75% occurring once and the leading ten covering roughly 2.7%. Note on this clone: Its target is not known.

This sequence was found in a woman between 65 and 79 years old with pancreatic cancer. This specimen consisted of peripheral blood, obtained from a patient treated with photon-based radiotherapy. The chain joins TRBV15 to TRBJ2-7; 7 bases map to TRBD2. CDR3 in DNA: TGTGCCACCAGCAGAGATCCGGCCGGGAGGAGCGAGCAGTACTTC. This translates into CATSRDPAGRSEQYF. Complete variable domain (other parts from reference TRBV15 and TRBJ2-7): DAMVIQNPRYQVTQFGKPVTLSCSQTLNHNVMYWYQQKSSQAPKLLFHYYDKDFNNEADTPDNFQSRRPNTSFCFLDIRSPGLGDTAMYLCATSRDPAGRSEQYFGPGTRLTVT.